The 9 T cell receptor beta chains listed next were all sequenced from one sample in a study of cytomegalovirus exposure and HLA in healthy donors. Clones were read by immunoSEQ multiplex PCR, and TCRdb kept only the in-frame ones, dropping some. The data show about 64,000 clones, 90% to 95% seen once. The sequenced sample consisted of PBMCs. These TCRs come from a woman aged 18-29 years in good health and CMV-seropositive.

This CDR3 reads CASSRPTDNEKLFF. The CDR3, as DNA: TGTGCCAGCAGCCGCCCGACTGATAATGAAAAACTGTTTTTT. The chain combines TRBV28 with TRBJ1-4; D is unresolved. The CDR3 consists of 14 residues. CDR1 and CDR2 (germline): MDHEN, SYDVKM. The V and J ends lost 6 bases and 4 bases respectively, with 12 bases between them.

The gene calls are TRBV27 and TRBJ2-1; D is ambiguous. In germline, CDR1 is MNHEY, CDR2 SMNVEV (reference sequence). The CDR3 sequence is 12 residues long. V was trimmed by 4 bases and J by 7 bases, leaving 8 bases between them. The CDR3 loop is CASSSSGNEQFF. CDR3 bases: TGTGCCAGCAGTTCTAGTGGGAATGAGCAGTTCTTC.

This clone was picked up one time. The gene calls are TRBV27 and TRBJ1-2; 7 bases align to TRBD1. Germline V gene data show CDR1 as MNHEY and CDR2 as SMNVEV (reference sequence). V lost 5 bases, J lost 8 bases, and 11 bases stayed unmatched. The CDR3 consists of 14 residues. CDR3 residues: CASSPGTEGLGYTF. The CDR3 nucleotides read TGTGCCAGCAGTCCCGGGACAGAGGGGTTAGGCTACACCTTC.

The chain is built from TRBV7-3 and TRBJ2-5; D gene unclear. The CDR3 is 13 residues long. Trimming cost V 2 bases and J 4 bases, with 8 bases left between them. CDR1 and CDR2 from the germline V gene are SGHTA and FQGTGA. The CDR3 reads CASSLGLRETQYF. In DNA, the CDR3 is TGTGCCAGCAGCTTAGGGCTCAGAGAGACCCAGTACTTC.

This clone came up a few times. The V call is TRBV30, the J call TRBJ1-5; D uncertain. The germline CDR1 and CDR2 sequences are GTSNPN and SVGIG (reference sequence). The CDR3 has 12 amino acids. Trimming took 4 bases from V and 2 from J, leaving 6 bases between them. CDR3 nucleotide sequence: TGTGCCTGGACCCAGGGCAATCAGCCCCAGCATTTT. Its protein is CAWTQGNQPQHF.

The V and J genes are TRBV5-6 and TRBJ2-2; D gene ambiguous. This CDR3 spans 14 amino acids. V was clipped by 0 bases and J by 1 base, with 4 bases between them. CDR1 is SGHDT, CDR2 YYEEEE, per germline. The CDR3 DNA reads as TGTGCCAGCAGCTTGGGACAGAACACCGGGGAGCTGTTTTTT. This codes for CASSLGQNTGELFF.

The rearrangement links TRBV5-6 to TRBJ1-5; D is uncertain. Germline CDR1 is SGHDT and CDR2 is YYEEEE. Trimming removed 1 base from V and 6 bases from J, with 14 bases in between. The CDR3 loop spans 15 amino acids. In DNA form, the CDR3 reads TGTGCCAGCAGCTTGCGTAGCCCGGCTGGTCAGCCCCAGCATTTT. It encodes CASSLRSPAGQPQHF.

The V call is TRBV5-4, the J call TRBJ1-1, with D possibly being TRBD1 (5 bases). Trimming removed 4 bases from V and 4 bases from J, with 17 bases in between. In germline, CDR1 is SGHNT, CDR2 YYREEE (reference sequence). The CDR3 has 15 residues. The CDR3 here is CASSPGKGAITEAFF. CDR3 in DNA: TGTGCCAGCAGCCCAGGCAAAGGGGCGATCACTGAAGCTTTCTTT.

This rearrangement joins TRBV27 to TRBJ1-1; 7 nucleotides match TRBD1. CDR1 is MNHEY, CDR2 SMNVEV, per germline (reference sequence). J lost 3 bases, V lost 5 bases, and 9 bases had no gene match. This CDR3 contains 15 residues. CDR3 in amino acids: CASSHNTTGYTEAFF. CDR3 in DNA: TGTGCCAGCAGTCACAACACGACAGGGTACACTGAAGCTTTCTTT.